This TCR beta chain is drawn from a study of T-cell memory formation after mild COVID-19. General study results and limits: Memory cells collected pre-infection included some clones that later responded, suggesting cross-reactive memory joined. A balance of CD4 and CD8 characterized clones contracting day 15 to 85, whereas later expanders leaned CD4+.

The authors produced TCR alpha and TCR beta cDNA libraries with sample barcodes and UMIs by 5'RACE using constant-segment primers. A single record per CDR3 protein comes from TCRdb applying MiXCR to the 5' RACE reads. The repertoire holds about 170,000 distinct CDR3 sequences, 10% to 15% seen once, with approximately 3.3% in the top ten. V was shortened by 0 bases and J by 3 bases, with 15 bases between the two germline ends. CDR3 length equals 17 residues. Germline V gene lookup returns CDR1 SGHRS and CDR2 YFSETQ. The table lists this clonotype with a few counts. The antigen is not known. The receptor's source is a man between 18 and 35 years old who had mild COVID-19 (a few samples of this study predate the infection). Cell type and time point are not known. The chain combines TRBV5-1 with TRBJ2-2, with a possible D match to TRBD1 (6 bases). Sequenced: PBMCs or a T cell subset sorted from them (not recorded which). In DNA form, the CDR3 reads TGCGCCAGCAGCTTGGCCTTAAGGGGGTCGGACACCGGGGAGCTGTTTTTT. Translated, it gives CASSLALRGSDTGELFF. The full variable domain, completed using reference TRBV5-1 and TRBJ2-2, is KAGVTQTPRYLIKTRGQQVTLSCSPISGHRSVSWYQQTPGQGLQFLFEYFSETQRNKGNFPGRFSGRQFSNSRSEMNVSTLELGDSALYLCASSLALRGSDTGELFFGEGSRLTVL.